Below are 30 T cell receptor beta chains sequenced from a single sample in a study of cytomegalovirus exposure and HLA in healthy donors. Use of 60 Vbeta and 13 Jbeta primers characterized the PCR. Method: immunoSEQ multiplex PCR; TCRdb's copy keeps in-frame clones and lacks some. The sample records about 69,000 clones, roughly three quarters being singletons. The sequenced sample consisted of PBMCs. The source is a man between 18 and 35 years old in good health and CMV-seronegative.

The chain couples TRBV19 to TRBJ2-7; TRBD1 matches 9 bases. This CDR3 is built from 15 residues. Germline assignment: CDR1 LNHDA and CDR2 SQIVND (reference sequence). The V segment lost 3 bases and the J segment 2 bases; nucleotides outside the gene matches: 5. In DNA form, the CDR3 reads TGTGCCAGTAGTATCGGACAGGGGACCACCTACGAGCAGTACTTC. Protein product: CASSIGQGTTYEQYF.

The chain uses TRBV25-1 and TRBJ2-1; 11 nucleotides line up with TRBD2. CDR3 length equals 14 residues. Germline values: CDR1 MGHDK, CDR2 SYGVNS. The trim removed 7 bases at V and 14 bases at J, leaving 13 bases unmatched. CDR3: CASKAEVAGGPKFF. CDR3 DNA sequence: TGTGCCAGCAAGGCGGAAGTAGCGGGGGGGCCAAAGTTCTTC.

The chain uses TRBV5-1 and TRBJ2-7; possibly TRBD1 for D (5 bases). This CDR3 is built from 16 residues. The germline gives CDR1 SGHRS, CDR2 YFSETQ. V was cut by 1 base and J by 0 bases, with 14 bases left in between. The CDR3 protein is CASSLPGRTSSYEQYF. The CDR3 nucleotides are TGCGCCAGCAGCTTGCCAGGGCGCACCAGCTCCTACGAGCAGTACTTC.

The gene calls are TRBV2 and TRBJ2-7, with D possibly being TRBD2 (5 bases). CDR3 length: 12 amino acids. The germline CDR1 and CDR2 sequences are SNHLY and FYNNEI. The V gene lost 7 bases and the J gene lost 0 bases, with 7 bases spanning the gap. The CDR3 spells CASNEGSYEQYF. The CDR3 coding sequence is TGTGCCAGCAACGAGGGCTCCTACGAGCAGTACTTC. Drawing the rest from reference TRBV2 and TRBJ2-7, the complete variable domain is EPEVTQTPSHQVTQMGQEVILRCVPISNHLYFYWYRQILGQKVEFLVSFYNNEISEKSEIFDDQFSVERPDGSNFTLKIRSTKLEDSAMYFCASNEGSYEQYFGPGTRLTVT.

The V call is TRBV27, the J call TRBJ2-2; 10 bases align to TRBD2. V lost 2 bases, J lost 8 bases, and 8 bases stayed unmatched. The CDR3 runs 16 residues. Germline V gene sequence: CDR1 MNHEY, CDR2 SMNVEV (reference sequence). The DNA of the CDR3 is TGTGCCAGCAGTTTAGGTTGGCTAGCGGGGGCGGGGGAGCTGTTTTTT. Its translation is CASSLGWLAGAGELFF.

The chain is built from TRBV27 and TRBJ2-4; 7 bases map to TRBD2. J gave up 1 base and V 6 bases, and 9 bases lay outside the gene matches. This CDR3 contains 16 residues. CDR1 and CDR2 from the germline V gene are MNHEY and SMNVEV (reference sequence). The CDR3 here is CASSPWGGSAKNIQYF. CDR3 nucleotides: TGTGCCAGCAGCCCTTGGGGGGGTTCGGCCAAAAACATTCAGTACTTC.

CDR3 coding DNA: TGTGCCAGCAGCTCCGGGGACAGTCCTAATGAAAAACTGTTTTTT. Translation gives CASSSGDSPNEKLFF. The V and J genes are TRBV5-4 and TRBJ1-4; the match to TRBD1 covers 7 bases. This CDR3 has 15 residues. CDR1 is SGHNT and CDR2 is YYREEE in the germline V gene (reference sequence). With V trimmed by 3 bases and J by 3 bases, 5 bases remained unmatched.

The rearrangement joins TRBV19 to TRBJ2-1, with 10 bases fitting TRBD1. V lost 4 bases to trimming and J lost 8 bases; unmatched junction nucleotides: 11. This CDR3 has 16 amino acids. Germline values: CDR1 LNHDA, CDR2 SQIVND (reference sequence). CDR3 sequence reads: CASSTSGTGVVDEQFF. Here the CDR3 DNA reads TGTGCCAGTAGTACCTCCGGGACAGGGGTCGTGGATGAGCAGTTCTTC.

The CDR3 nucleotides are TGTGCCAGCAGCTTCCCGGGGGGACTCAAGGGAGATACGCAGTATTTT. Residues: CASSFPGGLKGDTQYF. This rearrangement joins TRBV7-2 to TRBJ2-3; 7 bases map to TRBD2. CDR3 length equals 16 residues. J gave up 5 bases and V 3 bases, and 11 bases lay outside the gene matches. The V gene's germline CDR1 is SGHTA and CDR2 FQGNSA. The full variable domain, its missing parts supplied by reference TRBV7-2 and TRBJ2-3, is GAGVSQSPSNKVTEKGKDVELRCDPISGHTALYWYRQSLGQGLEFLIYFQGNSAPDKSGLPSDRFSAERTGGSVSTLTIQRTQQEDSAVYLCASSFPGGLKGDTQYFGPGTRLTVL.

The chain uses TRBV21-1 and TRBJ2-7; the table calls TRBD1, which could not be checked here. TRBV21-1 is described as a pseudogene. This CDR3 is built from 15 residues. DNA for the CDR3: TGTGCCAGCAGGAACGCCCGGGACAGGTCCTACGAGCAGTACTTC. Residues: CASRNARDRSYEQYF.

The chain joins TRBV19 to TRBJ2-2; D is uncertain. Trimming took off 8 bases at V and 6 bases at J, with 13 bases between the two ends. Germline CDR1 and CDR2: LNHDA and SQIVND (reference sequence). The CDR3 contains 13 residues. This CDR3 is CASSARSAGELFF. CDR3 DNA: TGTGCCAGTTCGGCTAGATCCGCCGGGGAGCTGTTTTTT.

In this sample, this clone turned up a few times. The chain links TRBV7-9 to TRBJ1-2; D is undetermined. The CDR3 has 13 residues. Trimming cost V 1 base and J 8 bases, with 11 bases left between them. In germline, CDR1 is SEHNR, CDR2 FQNEAQ (reference sequence). The CDR3 spells CASSLGLGEGYTF. The CDR3 DNA reads TGTGCCAGCAGCTTAGGTCTCGGGGAGGGCTACACCTTC.

The J gene is TRBJ2-1, the V gene TRBV7-9, with D possibly TRBD1 on 5 matching bases. The V end lost 5 bases, the J end lost 6 bases, and 14 bases lay between the germline ends. CDR1 is SEHNR and CDR2 is FQNEAQ in the germline V gene (reference sequence). The CDR3 is made up of 14 amino acids. CDR3 in amino acids: CASSPAGQGNEQFF. The DNA of the CDR3 is TGTGCCAGCAGCCCCGCAGGGCAGGGCAATGAGCAGTTCTTC.

The chain recombines TRBV7-3 with TRBJ2-3, with 7 positions matching TRBD1. Per the germline V gene, CDR1 is SGHTA and CDR2 is FQGTGA. The CDR3 extends over 15 amino acids. V lost 3 bases to trimming and J lost 6 bases; unmatched junction nucleotides: 9. This CDR3 is CASSFSTGYTDTQYF. CDR3 DNA: TGTGCCAGCAGCTTCTCGACAGGGTACACGGATACGCAGTATTTT.

The CDR3 sequence is CASSVGQKNTEAFF. CDR3 nucleotide sequence: TGTGCCAGCAGCGTAGGACAGAAGAACACTGAAGCTTTCTTT. The J gene is TRBJ1-1, the V gene TRBV9; a weak D match, TRBD1 (5 bases). There are 14 residues in the CDR3. Per germline, CDR1 SGDLS and CDR2 YYNGEE. The V gene lost 0 bases and the J gene lost 1 base, with 7 bases spanning the gap.

V and J are TRBV9 and TRBJ2-1, with a possible D match to TRBD2 (7 bases). The CDR3 consists of 14 residues. Germline values: CDR1 SGDLS, CDR2 YYNGEE. V lost 4 bases, J lost 6 bases, and 14 bases lay in between. In DNA form, the CDR3 reads TGTGCCAGCAGCACGAGGGGGGGGATCAATGAGCAGTTCTTC. It yields the protein CASSTRGGINEQFF.

This clone appeared a single time. This sequence joins TRBV4-2 and TRBJ1-5; no clear D gene. CDR1 is LGHNA, CDR2 YNFKEQ, per germline. V shed 3 bases and J shed 0 bases, with 9 bases lying between them. The CDR3 is 15 amino acids. The CDR3 sequence: CASSQEQFSNQPQHF. CDR3 DNA sequence: TGTGCCAGCAGCCAGGAACAGTTTAGCAATCAGCCCCAGCATTTT.

The J gene is TRBJ2-2, the V gene TRBV7-3; 10 bases are shared with TRBD2. This CDR3 has 13 residues. The V gene's germline CDR1 is SGHTA and CDR2 FQGTGA. After removal of 6 bases from V and 7 bases from J, the junction contained 2 bases not matched to a gene. The CDR3 reads CASRTSGDGELFF. The CDR3 nucleotides read TGTGCCAGCAGAACTAGCGGGGACGGGGAGCTGTTTTTT. The whole variable domain, remainder taken from reference TRBV7-3 and TRBJ2-2, is GAGVSQTPSNKVTEKGKYVELRCDPISGHTALYWYRQSLGQGPEFLIYFQGTGAADDSGLPNDRFFAVRPEGSVSTLKIQRTERGDSAVYLCASRTSGDGELFFGEGSRLTVL.

The chain recombines TRBV6-1 with TRBJ1-1; D might be TRBD1 (5 bases). Deletions cut 1 base from V and 4 bases from J, with 16 bases between. The CDR3 length is 16 residues. Per the germline V gene, CDR1 is MNHNS and CDR2 is SASEGT. This CDR3 is CASSEVLGGTFTEAFF. The CDR3 coding sequence is TGTGCCAGCAGTGAAGTTCTTGGGGGGACTTTCACTGAAGCTTTCTTT.

The chain carries TRBV5-1 and TRBJ2-7, with 15 bases identical to TRBD2. The V segment lost 3 bases and the J segment 3 bases; nucleotides outside the gene matches: 7. CDR1 and CDR2 (germline): SGHRS, YFSETQ. This CDR3 comprises 17 residues. CDR3 nucleotides: TGCGCCAGCAGCTCTGGACTAGCGGGGGGGTGGAGCTACGAGCAGTACTTC. Protein product: CASSSGLAGGWSYEQYF.

The chain employs TRBV7-9 and TRBJ1-4, with 8 bases identical to TRBD1. The germline V gene has CDR1 SEHNR and CDR2 FQNEAQ (reference sequence). This CDR3 has 15 amino acids. With V trimmed by 5 bases and J by 10 bases, 12 bases remained unmatched. The CDR3 is CASSPSGQGVGKLFF. Written as DNA, the CDR3 is TGTGCCAGCAGCCCGTCCGGACAGGGCGTCGGAAAACTGTTTTTT.

This chain joins TRBV9 and TRBJ1-1; tentative D call: TRBD1 (6 bases). V was clipped by 4 bases and J by 11 bases, with 21 bases between them. This CDR3 comprises 14 residues. Germline values: CDR1 SGDLS, CDR2 YYNGEE. CDR3 amino acids: CASSSQIRGAAAFF. CDR3 coding DNA: TGTGCCAGCAGCTCTCAAATTCGGGGGGCGGCCGCTTTCTTT.

The chain carries TRBV6-5 and TRBJ1-1; a possible D gene is TRBD1 (6 bases). CDR1 is MNHEY and CDR2 is SVGAGI in the germline V gene. Trimming took 2 bases from V and 4 from J, leaving 17 bases between them. The CDR3 runs 16 residues. As DNA, the CDR3 is TGTGCCAGCAGTTACCCGAAAAGGGGGGGGAGCACTGAAGCTTTCTTT. Residues: CASSYPKRGGSTEAFF.

This clone was detected only a few times. The CDR3 is CASSGQGSGANVLTF. CDR3 coding DNA: TGTGCCAGCAGCGGGCAGGGTTCCGGGGCCAACGTCCTGACTTTC. The genes are TRBV25-1 and TRBJ2-6, with D maybe TRBD1 (5 bases). The CDR3 is made up of 15 amino acids. V gave up 6 bases and J gave up 4 bases, with 13 bases separating them. Per the germline V gene, CDR1 is MGHDK and CDR2 is SYGVNS.

The chain is built from TRBV18 and TRBJ2-3, with TRBD1 matching 12 bases. CDR1 is KGHSH and CDR2 is LQKENI in the germline V gene. V was clipped by 3 bases and J by 0 bases; unmatched bases: 1. The CDR3 runs to 16 residues. CDR3 residues: CASSPGQGASTDTQYF. The CDR3 DNA reads as TGTGCCAGCTCACCGGGACAGGGGGCTAGCACAGATACGCAGTATTTT.

The V call is TRBV7-2, the J call TRBJ1-2; D might be TRBD1 (5 bases). V was trimmed by 4 bases and J by 8 bases, leaving 17 bases between them. Germline V gene data show CDR1 as SGHTA and CDR2 as FQGNSA. The CDR3 sequence is 14 residues long. CDR3 nucleotide sequence: TGTGCCAGCAGCTCAGGCGGACAATCGAGGGGCTACACCTTC. Protein product: CASSSGGQSRGYTF.

The chain is built from TRBV30 and TRBJ2-7; TRBD1 aligns across 11 bases. This CDR3 contains 15 residues. The germline V gene has CDR1 GTSNPN and CDR2 SVGIG (reference sequence). V lost 3 bases and J lost 2; bases outside the gene matches: 6. DNA of the CDR3: TGTGCCTGGAGAAGGGGACAGGGGGTAACCTACGAGCAGTACTTC. This codes for CAWRRGQGVTYEQYF.

The chain recombines TRBV28 with TRBJ2-3; 10 nucleotides align to TRBD2. CDR3 length: 15 amino acids. V lost 3 bases, J lost 2 bases, and 2 bases stayed unmatched. Germline V gives CDR1 MDHEN, CDR2 SYDVKM. The CDR3 is CASSLLAGVTDTQYF. The CDR3 region has the DNA TGTGCCAGCAGTTTGCTAGCGGGGGTCACAGATACGCAGTATTTT.

The V call is TRBV5-1, the J call TRBJ1-3; TRBD1 matches 8 bases. Germline CDR1 is SGHRS and CDR2 is YFSETQ. The CDR3 has 18 amino acids. Trimming cost V 4 bases and J 0 bases; bases outside gene matches: 12. The CDR3 DNA reads as TGCGCCAGCAGCCCAGGGGGCATCCAATCGTTCTCTGGAAACACCATATATTTT. Translated: CASSPGGIQSFSGNTIYF.

The chain couples TRBV29-1 to TRBJ2-3; D may be TRBD2 (5 bases). Trimming took off 4 bases at V and 1 base at J, with 9 bases between the two ends. This CDR3 is 13 amino acids long. Germline-derived CDR1 and CDR2 are SQVTM and ANQGSEA. For the CDR3, the DNA is TGCAGCGTTGTCGGACTTCGCACAGATACGCAGTATTTT. Protein product: CSVVGLRTDTQYF.